This is a list of T cell receptor beta chains from one sample in a study of response to subunit inactivated influenza vaccine. Each CDR3 protein is one row after TCRdb ran MiXCR on the RT-PCR reads. Found here are about 540,000 distinct CDR3 sequences, 20% to 25% of them singletons; the top ten hold 2.8%. These data are also associated with another study on T cells expressing NK-cell markers.

This material consisted of CD4+ T cells sorted from PBMCs, taken approximately 12 days after vaccination. Every receptor here comes from a man between 45 and 60 years old who received an inactivated influenza vaccine. Each CDR3 is given with its conserved first and last residue. Each record gives: V gene, clone size, D gene, J gene, CDR3 DNA, CDR3 protein. D genes are given only for firm matches. Rows may omit the clone size; those that give it use once, few, many or a size class.

>TRBV20-1|few|.|TRBJ1-5
TGCAGTGCTAGAGTAGGAGGTTCTCAGCCCCAGCATTTT
CSARVGGSQPQHF
>TRBV7-2|few|.|TRBJ2-2
TGTGCCAGCAGCTCCGCGACAGCAGCGAACACCGGGGAGCTGTTTTTT
CASSSATAANTGELFF
>TRBV7-2|many|TRBD2|TRBJ2-3
TGTGCCAGCAGCTTAGGTCTAGCGGTCACAGATACGCAGTATTTT
CASSLGLAVTDTQYF
>TRBV6-1|.|.|TRBJ1-2
TGTGCCAGCAGTGAACAATCCCAGGGAGGGAGCTATGGCTACACCTTC
CASSEQSQGGSYGYTF
>TRBV3-1|.|.|TRBJ1-2
TGTGCCGGCAATGGCTACACCTTC
CAGNGYTF
>TRBV4-3|many|TRBD1|TRBJ2-1
TGCGCCAGCAGCCAAGGACAGGGGATCAATGAGCAGTTCTTC
CASSQGQGINEQFF
>TRBV20-1|.|TRBD2|TRBJ2-1
TGCAGTGCTTTTAGCGGGTGGGCCCGCAATGAGCAGTTCTTC
CSAFSGWARNEQFF
>TRBV19|.|TRBD2|TRBJ2-5
TGTGCCAGTAGTACCTCATCGTTAGCGGGAGGGCCAGTGGAGACCCAGTACTTC
CASSTSSLAGGPVETQYF
>TRBV2|many|.|TRBJ1-5
TGTGCCAGCAGTGAGATTGGTCAGAGGGGGCCCCAGCATTTT
CASSEIGQRGPQHF
>TRBV12-3/TRBV12-4|.|TRBD1|TRBJ2-1
TGTGCCAGCAGTTTGGGGACAGTATACAATGAGCAGTTCTTC
CASSLGTVYNEQFF
>TRBV28|.|.|TRBJ2-7
TGTGCCAGCACCTCTGTGGGTGAACGGATCGGCGAGCAGTACTTC
CASTSVGERIGEQYF
>TRBV7-2|.|.|TRBJ1-1
TGTGCCAGCAGGCCACGCAGCACCTTAAACACTGAAGCTTTCTTT
CASRPRSTLNTEAFF
>TRBV7-2|.|.|TRBJ2-1
TGTGCCAGCAGCTTCCGGGACTCACTATACAATGAGCAGTTCTTC
CASSFRDSLYNEQFF
>TRBV25-1|many|.|TRBJ2-3
TGTGCCAGCAGTGTAGAAGGGTTCACAGATACGCAGTATTTT
CASSVEGFTDTQYF
>TRBV5-1|few|TRBD1|TRBJ1-1
TGCGCCAGCAGCTTAGACGTACAGGGGGGAGGGACTGAAGCTTTCTTT
CASSLDVQGGGTEAFF
>TRBV12-3/TRBV12-4|.|TRBD1|TRBJ2-7
TGTGCCAGCAGTTGGGGGACAGGAAAGACCTACGAGCAGTACTTC
CASSWGTGKTYEQYF
>TRBV7-2|many|.|TRBJ2-3
TGTGCCAGCAGCCTCGGACTTGCCGATACGCAGTATTTT
CASSLGLADTQYF
>TRBV5-6|few|TRBD1|TRBJ1-5
TGTGCCAGCAGCTTGAGTGGGACAGAGTTGGGTCAGCCCCAGCATTTT
CASSLSGTELGQPQHF
>TRBV12-3/TRBV12-4|few|.|TRBJ2-2
TGTGCCAGCAGAACCGGGACAACGTCTACCGGGGAGCTGTTTTTT
CASRTGTTSTGELFF
>TRBV28|many|.|TRBJ1-2
TGTGCCAGCTTCCAGTATGGCTACACCTTC
CASFQYGYTF
>TRBV7-2|many|.|TRBJ2-1
TGTGCCAGCACCGGGGATGTTTCTTACAATGAGCAGTTCTTC
CASTGDVSYNEQFF
>TRBV11-2|many|TRBD1|TRBJ2-7
TGTGCCAGCAGCGCACGGACAGGTTCCTACGAGCAGTACTTC
CASSARTGSYEQYF
>TRBV4-1|.|.|TRBJ1-1
TGCGCCAGCAGCCAAGGGTTATGGGGAGATAGGACTGAAGCTTTCTTT
CASSQGLWGDRTEAFF
>TRBV7-9|few|.|TRBJ2-2
TGTGCCAGCAGCTTGGGCCTTCGGGAAACCGGGGAGCTGTTTTTT
CASSLGLRETGELFF
>TRBV4-3|few|.|TRBJ1-6
TGCGCCAGCAGCCAAGGACAGTTTAATTCACCCCTCCACTTT
CASSQGQFNSPLHF
>TRBV11-3|.|TRBD2|TRBJ2-5
TGTGCCAGCAGCTCGGGGGGGCCAATAGGGCAAGAGACCCAGTACTTC
CASSSGGPIGQETQYF
>TRBV11-2|.|TRBD2|TRBJ2-2
TGTGCCAGCAGGTTGGGGACTAGCGGCCCGAACACCGGGGAGCTGTTTTTT
CASRLGTSGPNTGELFF
>TRBV6-2/TRBV6-3|.|.|TRBJ2-3
TGTGCCAGCAGTTACCCCACGGCGGGGGCCAACACAGATACGCAGTATTTT
CASSYPTAGANTDTQYF
>TRBV20-1|few|.|TRBJ2-1
TGCAGTGCTAGATCCCAGGGATGGGAGAACAATGAGCAGTTCTTC
CSARSQGWENNEQFF
>TRBV15|few|.|TRBJ2-5
TGTGCCACCAGCAGAGGTCTACAAGAGACCCAGTACTTC
CATSRGLQETQYF